Sequencing of this T cell receptor (beta chain) was carried out in a study of T cells in Graves' hyperthyroidism and ophthalmopathy (dated by TCRdb to the late 2010s). Regarding the complete study: Peripheral blood samples were taken at the time of initial diagnosis, prior to any treatment. To identify TCR V-J signatures that set the groups apart, the researchers used a discovery cohort of 100 patients, made up of around 40 with Graves' ophthalmopathy and about 60 with stable Graves' hyperthyroidism. Prospective prediction of ophthalmopathy was tested in an independent validation cohort consisting of 18 to 20 hyperthyroidism patients and about 17 patients who later progressed to ophthalmopathy. The approximately 98 discovery patients were randomly divided into training and test sets at a 7:3 ratio. Thyroid tissue and blood T-cell repertoires from more than five Graves' hyperthyroidism patients were also compared in the study. Following sampling, methimazole starting at 30 mg daily was given to hyperthyroidism patients, and high-dose intravenous methylprednisolone was given to ophthalmopathy patients. TCR Vbeta CDR3 sequencing of roughly 140 peripheral blood samples (43 ophthalmopathy, roughly 74 hyperthyroidism and roughly 17 progressor patients) is reported in the paper.

Stable Graves' hyperthyroidism was defined as no progression to ophthalmopathy during 18 months of follow-up. The hyperthyroidism patients were between 18 and 65 years old and newly diagnosed, with a disease duration of less than 2 months. Exclusion was applied to patients with uncontrolled infections, other autoimmune diseases, pregnancy or lactation. Diagnoses were based on clinical symptoms, serum thyroxine and TRAb, thyroid ultrasound and orbital computed tomography. Ficoll-Paque density gradient centrifugation was used to isolate PBMCs from around 9.1 ml of fresh peripheral blood. Trizol reagent was used to extract total RNA, and RNA quality was then checked on an Agilent 2100 Bioanalyzer. About this clonotype: Its antigen remains undetermined. No base qualities exist here, and no much larger clone lies one base off it.

General conclusions and limits of the study: Sample size was not statistically predetermined, and investigators were not blinded to group allocation. A model built on a 13 V-J signature distinguished ophthalmopathy from stable hyperthyroidism, reaching around 88% sensitivity and around 81% specificity in cross-validation and 80%/75% in testing. Most expanded thyroid clonotypes (frequency above 0.001) were also found in blood, which suggests that blood repertoires may mirror thyroid immune responses. During validation, the model predicted progression to ophthalmopathy a median of approximately 7 months ahead of onset, with around 71% sensitivity and 72% to 80% specificity.

V loses 5 bases at its end and J loses 8 bases; junction bases beyond the gene matches: 17. The CDR3, cysteine through phenylalanine, is 17 amino acids long. Only the CDR3 DNA is retained, 51 bases long and in frame from the first base. Sequences SEHNR (CDR1) and FQNEAQ (CDR2) are obtained from the germline V gene (reference sequence). The TCR beta CDR3 regions were amplified from RNA transcripts. The first round of RT-PCR for the TCR CDR3 was performed with the HTBI primer set and the Qiagen OneStep RT-PCR kit. Libraries were constructed in a second round of multiplex PCR, after which size selection and purification were carried out. Paired-end sequencing of the libraries was performed with 100 bp reads on an Illumina HiSeq2000. Processing in the source paper ran as follows. SOAPnuke was used to process the raw data, removing reads that contained adapters or uncalled bases, had a mean Phred below 15, or lacked an exact match to the constant primer or identifier. COPE v1.2.5 was used to merge the high-quality paired reads, and each unique nucleotide sequence was defined as a clonotype. MiTCR v1.1 was used to align clonotypes to the IMGT TRBV, TRBD and TRBJ reference segments. The analysis included only V-J combinations with a frequency above 0.0001, which together covered about 99% of the repertoires. The TCS score was defined as the ratio of F50 (clonal expansion) to E x V (chaos), calculated using BLOSUM62-based TCRdist between CDR3 peptides within each V-J. Welch's t-statistics and random forest reduced roughly 530 V-J features to some 14, which were used in a naive Bayes classifier (R e1071). The raw public data were reprocessed by TCRdb itself: fastp quality trimming at Q25, MiXCR clonotype calling, in-frame beta chains only. Rows are unified per CDR3 protein, each entry keeping the most common DNA and genes. These V and J calls rely on TCRdb rather than the paper's analysis. For this sample there are about 700,000 distinct CDR3 sequences; around 13% appear just once. The top ten hold roughly a tenth of the sample.

Sequencing was done on a sample of blood. The chain joins TRBV7-9 to TRBJ2-1; the junction holds 8 bases that match TRBD2. The TCR originated in a young woman with Graves' hyperthyroidism. The CDR3: CASSPRPGLVRQDEQFF. The bases are TGTGCCAGCAGCCCCCGACCGGGACTAGTGAGACAGGATGAGCAGTTCTTC.